These 13 T cell receptor beta chains were sequenced from one sample in a study of identical twins. TCRdb itself ran the 5' RACE reads through MiXCR, one entry per CDR3 protein. There are about 530,000 distinct CDR3 sequences in the sample; roughly 15% occur only once, and 0.35% to 0.45% lies in the top ten. This sample was shared with a second study, whose subject was yellow fever vaccine responses in identical twins.

The source material was CD4+ T cells sorted from blood. The receptors stem from a woman under 30 in good health.

V gene TRBV10-2 combines with J gene TRBJ2-1; a possible D gene is TRBD2 (5 bases). V gave up 0 bases and J gave up 9 bases, with 12 bases separating them. The CDR3 contains 14 residues. Germline V gene sequence: CDR1 WSHSY, CDR2 SAAADI. The CDR3 loop is CASSESRVGGEQFF. Here the CDR3 DNA reads TGCGCCAGCAGTGAGTCTCGGGTAGGAGGTGAGCAGTTCTTC.

The rearrangement links TRBV12-3 or TRBV12-4 to TRBJ1-2; D is unresolved. Trimming removed 2 bases from V and 3 bases from J, with 13 bases in between. The CDR3 has 15 amino acids. CDR3: CASSLHGFSDYGYTF. The CDR3 bases are TGTGCCAGCAGTTTACACGGTTTTAGTGACTATGGCTACACCTTC.

The chain recombines TRBV4-1 with TRBJ2-5; 10 bases line up with TRBD2. The trim removed 3 bases at V and 5 bases at J, leaving 12 bases unmatched. The CDR3 is 17 residues long. Germline CDR1 and CDR2: MGHRA and YSYEKL. CDR3 in amino acids: CASSQSDRSGGSETQYF. Written as DNA, the CDR3 is TGCGCCAGCAGCCAGTCTGATCGTAGCGGGGGGAGCGAGACCCAGTACTTC.

This clonotype was seen only a few times. V usage is TRBV2 and J usage is TRBJ1-4; 7 nucleotides match TRBD1. CDR1 SNHLY and CDR2 FYNNEI come from the germline V gene. The V gene end was trimmed by 8 bases and the J gene end by 5 bases; junction bases not matched to a gene: 5. This CDR3 spans 13 amino acids. In nucleotides, the CDR3 is TGTGCCAGCTCGAGACAGGGAAATGAAAAACTGTTTTTT. Protein: CASSRQGNEKLFF.

This clonotype was detected ten times or more. The chain combines TRBV12-3 or TRBV12-4 with TRBJ1-2, with a possible D match to TRBD1 (5 bases). Trimming took off 6 bases at V and 3 bases at J, with 8 bases between the two ends. The CDR3 is made up of 12 amino acids. The CDR3 protein is CASSRDDYGYTF. The CDR3 DNA reads TGTGCCAGCAGCCGGGACGACTATGGCTACACCTTC.

The count of this clonotype is one. The genes are TRBV28 and TRBJ2-7; D perhaps matches TRBD2 (5 bases). The CDR3 extends over 15 amino acids. CDR1 MDHEN and CDR2 SYDVKM come from the germline V gene. The V end was cut by 7 bases, the J end by 2 bases, with 18 bases between. CDR3 sequence (DNA): TGTGCCAGCACAGGTTCTTGGGCGGGCGCCTACGAGCAGTACGTC. It translates to CASTGSWAGAYEQYV.

This clonotype appeared a few times. The V call is TRBV5-1, the J call TRBJ1-1, with a tentative D call TRBD1 (5 bases). Trimming cost V 5 bases and J 1 base, with 9 bases left between them. Germline assignment: CDR1 SGHRS and CDR2 YFSETQ. The CDR3 has 13 amino acids. The CDR3 region has the DNA TGCGCCAGCAGAGAACAGGAGAACACTGAAGCTTTCTTT. Residues: CASREQENTEAFF.

This chain links TRBV14 with TRBJ2-7; D gene unclear. The germline CDR1 and CDR2 sequences are SGHDN and FVKESK. V lost 0 bases to trimming and J lost 3 bases, with 12 bases between them. The CDR3 spans 15 residues. The CDR3 DNA is TGTGCCAGCAGCCAAGATCGTGCCTGGCGCTACGAGCAGTACTTC. Residues: CASSQDRAWRYEQYF.

This chain uses TRBV11-2 with TRBJ2-1, with no clear D. The CDR3 extends over 15 amino acids. Looked up from germline, CDR1 is SGHAT and CDR2 is FQNNGV. Trimming took off 5 bases at V and 3 bases at J, with 14 bases between the two ends. The CDR3 DNA reads TGTGCCAGCAGCGTAAATACGGGTGTCTACAATGAGCAGTTCTTC. Translated: CASSVNTGVYNEQFF. Based on the CDR3 plus reference TRBV11-2 and TRBJ2-1, the full variable domain is EAGVAQSPRYKIIEKRQSVAFWCNPISGHATLYWYQQILGQGPKLLIQFQNNGVVDDSQLPKDRFSAERLKGVDSTLKIQPAKLEDSAVYLCASSVNTGVYNEQFFGPGTRLTVL.

This clonotype came up a few times. The rearrangement uses TRBV5-1 and TRBJ2-3; 12 bases are a match to TRBD2. This CDR3 comprises 16 residues. J lost 0 bases, V lost 4 bases, and 3 bases had no gene match. Per germline, CDR1 SGHRS and CDR2 YFSETQ. In DNA, the CDR3 is TGCGCCAGCAGCATTGGGACTAGCGGGAGCACAGATACGCAGTATTTT. Translated, it gives CASSIGTSGSTDTQYF. Filled out from reference TRBV5-1 and TRBJ2-3, the complete variable domain reads KAGVTQTPRYLIKTRGQQVTLSCSPISGHRSVSWYQQTPGQGLQFLFEYFSETQRNKGNFPGRFSGRQFSNSRSEMNVSTLELGDSALYLCASSIGTSGSTDTQYFGPGTRLTVL.

This clonotype occurred many times. The chain carries TRBV5-1 and TRBJ2-7, with D tentatively TRBD1 (6 bases). The germline gives CDR1 SGHRS, CDR2 YFSETQ. V was clipped by 0 bases and J by 0 bases, with 7 bases between them. The CDR3 contains 14 residues. CDR3 coding DNA: TGCGCCAGCAGCTTGGGACAGGTCTCCTACGAGCAGTACTTC. The encoded protein is CASSLGQVSYEQYF. Combining the CDR3 with reference TRBV5-1 and TRBJ2-7 gives the whole variable domain KAGVTQTPRYLIKTRGQQVTLSCSPISGHRSVSWYQQTPGQGLQFLFEYFSETQRNKGNFPGRFSGRQFSNSRSEMNVSTLELGDSALYLCASSLGQVSYEQYFGPGTRLTVT.

This clonotype has more than one count but fewer than ten. J is TRBJ2-3 and V is TRBV12-3 or TRBV12-4; TRBD1 is a possible D gene (6 bases). The CDR3 is 12 amino acids. V was clipped by 8 bases and J by 0 bases, with 6 bases between them. The CDR3 nucleotides are TGTGCCAGCGGACAGAGCACAGATACGCAGTATTTT. Its translation is CASGQSTDTQYF.

Only a few counts were recorded for this clonotype. This rearrangement joins TRBV18 to TRBJ2-1, with 10 bases identical to TRBD1. Germline lookup yields CDR1 KGHSH and CDR2 LQKENI. V lost 3 bases, J lost 9 bases, and 11 bases stayed unmatched. This CDR3 is 16 amino acids long. For the CDR3, the DNA is TGTGCCAGCTCACCCCCCGGGACAGGGGTGGGGAGTGAGCAGTTCTTC. It translates to CASSPPGTGVGSEQFF.